This T cell receptor (beta chain) came from a study of Graves' ophthalmopathy and Graves' hyperthyroidism. The CDR3 sequence is 13 residues long. Between the trimmed V and J ends, which lost 7 bases and 0 bases, there was a span of 9 bases. Per germline, CDR1 SQVTM and CDR2 ANQGSEA. This clonotype was observed at least ten times. CDR3 regions of TCR beta were amplified from RNA transcripts. Second-round multiplex PCR came after a first-round RT-PCR that employed HTBI primers. Using its own MiXCR run on the multiplex PCR reads, TCRdb lists one record per CDR3 protein. The top ten hold 3.3% of the sample, which has hundreds of thousands of distinct CDR3 sequences, roughly 39% seen once.

The sample comprised peripheral blood. The chain has TRBV29-1 and TRBJ2-2; D gene unclear. This receptor was obtained from an adult man with Graves' ophthalmopathy. This chain's CDR3 is CSAPSSNTGELFF. CDR3 DNA sequence: TGCAGCGCCCCGTCCTCGAACACCGGGGAGCTGTTTTTT.